The TCR beta chain under discussion was sequenced for a study of molecular identifiers for immune sequencing clone quantification. The CDR3 totals 17 residues. V gave up 5 bases and J gave up 0 bases; unmatched junction bases: 6. In germline, CDR1 is MDHEN, CDR2 SYDVKM. Each CDR3 protein is one row after TCRdb ran MiXCR on the PCR reads. The top ten hold roughly 0.9% of the sample, which has some 650,000 distinct CDR3 sequences, just under 20% seen once. Many counts were recorded for this clonotype. The rearrangement joins TRBV28 to TRBJ2-2; 10 bases line up with TRBD2. This sequence was found in a human donor in good health. Some libraries in this study had Jurkat cell RNA spiked in. Sequencing used naive CD8+ T cells from blood, with Jurkat cell RNA spiked in. The subset was: FACS-sorted CD8+CD4-CCR7+CD45RA+ naive T cells. The CDR3 loop reads CASSLWTSGSNTGELFF. The CDR3 bases are TGTGCCAGCAGTCTGTGGACTAGCGGTTCGAACACCGGGGAGCTGTTTTTT.